The subject of this entry is one TCR beta chain. Its antigen is unknown. Germline values: CDR1 SGHVS, CDR2 FQNEAQ. V lost 4 bases, J lost 3 bases, and 13 bases lay in between. CDR3 length equals 15 residues. The sample comes from a study of cytomegalovirus exposure and HLA in healthy donors. Study-wide context: The approximately 130 validation repertoires were reported in a later analysis to have been generated on the same platform as the roughly 700 first-cohort repertoires. General study findings and limits: Subsequent analysis revealed that first-cohort TCR clusters tended to co-occur in the 130 or so validation repertoires. Researchers catalogued approximately 170 TCR beta chains as cytomegalovirus-associated.

Donors were drawn from the approximately 120-subject validation cohort, separate from the roughly 700-subject first cohort. The method was immunoSEQ multiplex PCR; TCRdb's version includes in-frame clones alone and lacks a portion of them. The sample includes under 70,000 clones, 80% to 90% of them seen just once. The sequenced material came from PBMCs. The V and J genes are TRBV7-8 and TRBJ2-1; D not certain. The sequence was obtained from a woman aged 18-30 years in good health and CMV-seronegative. CDR3 in amino acids: CASSSRSRLYNEQFF. The CDR3 region has the DNA TGTGCCAGCAGCTCACGGTCCAGACTCTACAATGAGCAGTTCTTC.